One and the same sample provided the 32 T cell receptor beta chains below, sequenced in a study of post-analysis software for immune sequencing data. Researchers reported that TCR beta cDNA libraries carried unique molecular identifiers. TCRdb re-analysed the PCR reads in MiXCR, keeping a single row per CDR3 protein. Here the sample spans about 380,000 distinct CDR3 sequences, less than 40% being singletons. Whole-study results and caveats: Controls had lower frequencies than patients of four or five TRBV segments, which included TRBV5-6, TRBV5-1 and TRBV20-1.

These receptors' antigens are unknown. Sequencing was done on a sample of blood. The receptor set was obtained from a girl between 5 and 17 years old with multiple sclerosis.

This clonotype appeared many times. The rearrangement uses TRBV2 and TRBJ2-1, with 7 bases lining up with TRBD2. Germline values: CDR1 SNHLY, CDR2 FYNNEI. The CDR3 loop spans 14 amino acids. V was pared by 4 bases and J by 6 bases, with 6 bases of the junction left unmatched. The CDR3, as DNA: TGTGCCAGCAGTGTTGGGGGGGGAGCCAATGAGCAGTTCTTC. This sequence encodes CASSVGGGANEQFF.

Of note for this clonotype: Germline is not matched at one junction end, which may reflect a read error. For the CDR3, the DNA is TGTGCCAGCAGTTACCGGACGGGGAGCACAGATGCGCAATATTTT. Translation gives CASSYRTGSTDAQYF. The chain employs TRBV12-3 or TRBV12-4 and TRBJ2-3, with a possible D match to TRBD2 (5 bases). The CDR3 contains 15 residues.

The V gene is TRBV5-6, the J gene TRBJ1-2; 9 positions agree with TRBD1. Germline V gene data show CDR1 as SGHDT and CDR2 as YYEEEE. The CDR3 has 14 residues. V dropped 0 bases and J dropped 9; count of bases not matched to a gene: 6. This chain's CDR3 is CASSLDLGQGRYTF. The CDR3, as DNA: TGTGCCAGCAGCTTGGACCTCGGACAGGGGCGCTACACCTTC.

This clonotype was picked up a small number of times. The CDR3: CASSYSWDSRGTEAFF. In nucleotides, the CDR3 is TGTGCCAGCAGTTACTCCTGGGACAGCAGAGGGACTGAAGCTTTCTTT. The chain combines TRBV6-6 with TRBJ1-1, with 7 bases matching TRBD1. Germline V gene data show CDR1 as MNHNY and CDR2 as SVGAGI (reference sequence). The ends lost 0 bases at V and 5 bases at J; junction bases unmatched: 9. The CDR3 runs 16 residues.

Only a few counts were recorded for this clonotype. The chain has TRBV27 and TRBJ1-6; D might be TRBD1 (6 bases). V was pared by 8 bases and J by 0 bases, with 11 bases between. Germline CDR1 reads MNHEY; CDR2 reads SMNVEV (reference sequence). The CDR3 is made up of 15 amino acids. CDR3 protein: CASGQLYSYNSPLHF. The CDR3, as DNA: TGTGCCAGCGGACAGCTCTACTCCTATAATTCACCCCTCCACTTT.

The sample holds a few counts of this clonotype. The CDR3 DNA reads TGTGCCAGCAGCAGGTCCCACAGGGCTCCGGGCAATCAGCCCCAGCATTTT. It translates to CASSRSHRAPGNQPQHF. The genes are TRBV7-2 and TRBJ1-5; weak D call: TRBD1 (6 bases). Trimming shortened V by 5 bases and J by 2 bases, and 19 bases separated the two germline ends. Germline values: CDR1 SGHTA, CDR2 FQGNSA. The length of the CDR3 is 17 residues.

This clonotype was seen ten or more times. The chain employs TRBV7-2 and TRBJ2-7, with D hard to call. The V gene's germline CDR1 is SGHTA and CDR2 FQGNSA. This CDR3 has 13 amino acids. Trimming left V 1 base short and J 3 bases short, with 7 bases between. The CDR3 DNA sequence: TGTGCCAGCAGCTTAGTCGGCTACTACGAGCAGTACTTC. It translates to CASSLVGYYEQYF.

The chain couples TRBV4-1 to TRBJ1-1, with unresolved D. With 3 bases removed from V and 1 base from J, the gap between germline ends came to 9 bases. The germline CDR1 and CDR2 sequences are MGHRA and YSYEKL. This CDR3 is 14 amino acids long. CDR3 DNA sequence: TGCGCCAGCAGCCAGAGCCTGACGAACACTGAAGCTTTCTTT. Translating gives CASSQSLTNTEAFF.

The CDR3 bases are TGTGCCAGCGCGACTTGGCGGGTCTCCTACGAGCAGTACTTC. Protein: CASATWRVSYEQYF. The chain recombines TRBV27 with TRBJ2-7; D perhaps matches TRBD2 (5 bases). Trimming took off 8 bases at V and 0 bases at J, with 14 bases between the two ends. Germline CDR1 is MNHEY and CDR2 is SMNVEV (reference sequence). This CDR3 is 14 amino acids long.

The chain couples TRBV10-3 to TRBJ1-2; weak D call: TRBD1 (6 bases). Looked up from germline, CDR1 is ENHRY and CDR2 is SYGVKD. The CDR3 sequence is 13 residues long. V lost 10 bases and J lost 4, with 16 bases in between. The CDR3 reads CATTGGLGYGYTF. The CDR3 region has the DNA TGTGCCACGACCGGGGGGCTCGGCTATGGCTACACCTTC.

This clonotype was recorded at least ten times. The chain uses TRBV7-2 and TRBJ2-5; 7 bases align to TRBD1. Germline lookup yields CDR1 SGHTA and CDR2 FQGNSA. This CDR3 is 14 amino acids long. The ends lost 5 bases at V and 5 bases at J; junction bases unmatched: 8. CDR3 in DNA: TGTGCCAGCAGCCCGCAAGGGGGCGGCGAGACCCAGTACTTC. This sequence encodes CASSPQGGGETQYF.

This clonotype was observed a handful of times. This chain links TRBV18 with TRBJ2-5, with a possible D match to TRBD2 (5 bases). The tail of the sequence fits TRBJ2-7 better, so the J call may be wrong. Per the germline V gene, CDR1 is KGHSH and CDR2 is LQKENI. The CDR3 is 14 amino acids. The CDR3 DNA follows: TGTGCCAGCTCACCAAGGCCTGGGAGAGACGAGCAGTACTTC. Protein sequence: CASSPRPGRDEQYF.

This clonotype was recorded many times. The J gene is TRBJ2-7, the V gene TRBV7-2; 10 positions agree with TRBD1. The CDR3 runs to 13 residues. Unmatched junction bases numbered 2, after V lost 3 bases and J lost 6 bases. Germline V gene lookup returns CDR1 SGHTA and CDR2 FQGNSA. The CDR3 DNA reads TGTGCCAGCAGCTTGGGACAGGGGTTCGAGCAGTACTTC. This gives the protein CASSLGQGFEQYF.

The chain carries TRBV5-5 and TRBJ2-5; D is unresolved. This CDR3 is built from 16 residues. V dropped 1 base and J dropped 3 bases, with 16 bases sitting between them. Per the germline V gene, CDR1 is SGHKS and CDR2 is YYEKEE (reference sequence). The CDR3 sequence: CASSLLRLPPKETQYF. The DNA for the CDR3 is TGTGCCAGCAGCTTGTTGAGACTGCCCCCTAAAGAGACCCAGTACTTC.

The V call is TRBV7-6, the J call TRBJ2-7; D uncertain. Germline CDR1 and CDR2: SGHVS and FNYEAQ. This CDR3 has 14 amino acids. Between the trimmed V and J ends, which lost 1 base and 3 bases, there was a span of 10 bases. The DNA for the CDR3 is TGTGCCAGCAGCTTAGGAAGGGCGAGCTACGAGCAGTACTTC. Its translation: CASSLGRASYEQYF. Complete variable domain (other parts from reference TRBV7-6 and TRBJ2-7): GAGVSQSPRYKVTKRGQDVALRCDPISGHVSLYWYRQALGQGPEFLTYFNYEAQQDKSGLPNDRFSAERPEGSISTLTIQRTEQRDSAMYRCASSLGRASYEQYFGPGTRLTVT.

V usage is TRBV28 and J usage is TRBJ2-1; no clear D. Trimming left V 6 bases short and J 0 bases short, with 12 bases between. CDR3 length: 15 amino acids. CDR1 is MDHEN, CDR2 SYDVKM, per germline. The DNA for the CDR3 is TGTGCCAGCAGGTACCGGATCAGCTCCTACAATGAGCAGTTCTTC. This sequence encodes CASRYRISSYNEQFF.

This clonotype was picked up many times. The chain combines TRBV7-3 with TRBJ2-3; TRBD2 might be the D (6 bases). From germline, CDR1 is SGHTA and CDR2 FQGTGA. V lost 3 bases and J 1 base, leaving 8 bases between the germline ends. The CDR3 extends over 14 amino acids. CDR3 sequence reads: CASSLASGTDTQYF. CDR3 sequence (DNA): TGTGCCAGCAGCTTGGCTAGCGGCACAGATACGCAGTATTTT.

The DNA of the CDR3 is TGTGCCAGCAGTTTGTATTCAGGGGATGGCTACACCTTC. It specifies CASSLYSGDGYTF. The J gene is TRBJ1-2, the V gene TRBV6-5; maybe TRBD1 (6 bases). Germline V gene sequence: CDR1 MNHEY, CDR2 SVGAGI. The CDR3 loop spans 13 amino acids. Trimming cost V 4 bases and J 6 bases, with 12 bases left between them.

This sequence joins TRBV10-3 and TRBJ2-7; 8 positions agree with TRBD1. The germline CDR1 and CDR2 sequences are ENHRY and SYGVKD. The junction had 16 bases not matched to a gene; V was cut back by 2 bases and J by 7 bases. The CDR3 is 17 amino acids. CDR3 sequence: CAISEGTGHVSYNEQYF. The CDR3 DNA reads TGTGCCATCAGTGAGGGGACAGGTCACGTCTCCTACAATGAGCAGTACTTC.

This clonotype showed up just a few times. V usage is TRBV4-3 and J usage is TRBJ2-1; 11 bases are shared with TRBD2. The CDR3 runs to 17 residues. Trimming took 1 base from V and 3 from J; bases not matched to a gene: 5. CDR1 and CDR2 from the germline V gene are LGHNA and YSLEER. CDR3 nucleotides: TGCGCCAGCAGCCAAGGGCTAGCGGGGGGACTCTACAATGAGCAGTTCTTC. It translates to CASSQGLAGGLYNEQFF.

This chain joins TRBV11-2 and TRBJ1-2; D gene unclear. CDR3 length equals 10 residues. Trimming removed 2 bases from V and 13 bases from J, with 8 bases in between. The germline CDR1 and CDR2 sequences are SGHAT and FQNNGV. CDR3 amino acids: CASSLPTPTF. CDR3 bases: TGTGCCAGCAGCTTACCGACCCCCACCTTC.

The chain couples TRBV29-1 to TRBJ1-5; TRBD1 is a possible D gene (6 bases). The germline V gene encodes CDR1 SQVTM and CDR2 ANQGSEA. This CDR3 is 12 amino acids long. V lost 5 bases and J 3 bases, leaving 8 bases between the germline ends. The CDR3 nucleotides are TGCAGCGTTAGGGACACCAATCAGCCCCAGCATTTT. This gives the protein CSVRDTNQPQHF.

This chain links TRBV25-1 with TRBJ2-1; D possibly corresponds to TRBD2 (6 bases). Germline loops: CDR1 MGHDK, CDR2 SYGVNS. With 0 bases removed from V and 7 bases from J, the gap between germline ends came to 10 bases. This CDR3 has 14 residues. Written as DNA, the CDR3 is TGTGCCAGCAGTGAATATATTGGAGGGAATGAGCAGTTCTTC. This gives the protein CASSEYIGGNEQFF.

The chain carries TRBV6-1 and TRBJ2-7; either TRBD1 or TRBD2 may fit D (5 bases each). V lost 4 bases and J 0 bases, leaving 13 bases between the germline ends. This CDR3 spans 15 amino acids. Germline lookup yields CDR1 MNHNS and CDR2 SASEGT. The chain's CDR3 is CASSVRDPSSYEQYF. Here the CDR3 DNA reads TGTGCCAGCAGTGTCCGGGACCCGAGCTCCTACGAGCAGTACTTC.

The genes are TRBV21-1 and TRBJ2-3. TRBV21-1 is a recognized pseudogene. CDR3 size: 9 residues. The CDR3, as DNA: TGTAAAGAGCTAAGTACGCAGTATTTT. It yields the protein CKELSTQYF.

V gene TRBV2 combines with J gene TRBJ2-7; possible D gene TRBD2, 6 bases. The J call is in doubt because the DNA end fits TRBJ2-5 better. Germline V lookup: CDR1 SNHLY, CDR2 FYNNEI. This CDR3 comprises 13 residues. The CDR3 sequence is CASREGPSGTQYF. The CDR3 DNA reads TGTGCCAGCAGGGAGGGACCGTCGGGGACCCAGTACTTC.

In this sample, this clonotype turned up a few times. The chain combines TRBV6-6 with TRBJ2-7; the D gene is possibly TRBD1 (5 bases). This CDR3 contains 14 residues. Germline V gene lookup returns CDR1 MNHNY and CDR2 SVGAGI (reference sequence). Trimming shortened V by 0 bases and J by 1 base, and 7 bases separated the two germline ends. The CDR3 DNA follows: TGTGCCAGCAGTTACTCGCAGGGATCCTACGAGCAGTACTTC. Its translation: CASSYSQGSYEQYF.

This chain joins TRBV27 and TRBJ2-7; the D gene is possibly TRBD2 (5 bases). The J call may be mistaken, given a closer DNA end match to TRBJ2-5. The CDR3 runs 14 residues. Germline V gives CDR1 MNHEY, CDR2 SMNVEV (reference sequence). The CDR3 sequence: CATSSLAGRQTQYF. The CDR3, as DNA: TGTGCCACCTCCTCTCTAGCAGGTCGGCAGACCCAGTACTTC.

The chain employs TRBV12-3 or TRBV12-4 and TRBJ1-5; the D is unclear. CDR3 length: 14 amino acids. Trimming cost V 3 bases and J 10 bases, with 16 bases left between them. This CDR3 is CASSFMRPSQPQHF. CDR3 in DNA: TGTGCCAGCAGTTTTATGCGACCTTCGCAACCCCAGCATTTT.

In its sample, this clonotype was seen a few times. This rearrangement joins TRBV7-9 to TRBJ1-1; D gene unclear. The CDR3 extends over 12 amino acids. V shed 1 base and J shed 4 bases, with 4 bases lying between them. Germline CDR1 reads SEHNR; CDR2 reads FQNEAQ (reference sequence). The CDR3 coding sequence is TGTGCCAGCAGCTTAGGAAGCACTGAAGCTTTCTTT. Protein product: CASSLGSTEAFF. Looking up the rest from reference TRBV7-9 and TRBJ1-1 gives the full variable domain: DTGVSQNPRHKITKRGQNVTFRCDPISEHNRLYWYRQTLGQGPEFLTYFQNEAQLEKSRLLSDRFSAERPKGSFSTLEIQRTEQGDSAMYLCASSLGSTEAFFGQGTRLTVV.

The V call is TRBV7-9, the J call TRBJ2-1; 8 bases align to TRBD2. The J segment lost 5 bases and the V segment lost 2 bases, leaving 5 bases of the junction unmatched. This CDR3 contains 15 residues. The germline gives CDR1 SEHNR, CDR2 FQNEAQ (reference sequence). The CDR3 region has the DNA TGTGCCAGCAGCTTATATAGCGGGGCGGACAATGAGCAGTTCTTC. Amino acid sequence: CASSLYSGADNEQFF.

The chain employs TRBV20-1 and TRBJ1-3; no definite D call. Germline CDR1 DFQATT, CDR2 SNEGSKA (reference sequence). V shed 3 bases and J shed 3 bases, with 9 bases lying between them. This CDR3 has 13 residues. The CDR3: CSARLGNGNTIYF. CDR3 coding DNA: TGCAGTGCTAGGCTAGGGAATGGAAACACCATATATTTT.